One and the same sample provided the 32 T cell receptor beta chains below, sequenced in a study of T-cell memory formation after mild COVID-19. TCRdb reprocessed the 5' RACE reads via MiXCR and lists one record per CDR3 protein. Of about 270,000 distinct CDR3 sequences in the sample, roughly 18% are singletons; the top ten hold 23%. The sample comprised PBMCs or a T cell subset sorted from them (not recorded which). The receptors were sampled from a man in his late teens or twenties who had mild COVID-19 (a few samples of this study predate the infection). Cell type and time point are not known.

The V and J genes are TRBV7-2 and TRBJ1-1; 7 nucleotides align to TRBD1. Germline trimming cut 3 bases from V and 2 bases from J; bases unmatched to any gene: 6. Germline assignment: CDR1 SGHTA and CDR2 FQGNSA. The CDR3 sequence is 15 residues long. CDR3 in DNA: TGTGCCAGCAGCTTGACAGGGAGAGGAAACACTGAAGCTTTCTTT. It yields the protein CASSLTGRGNTEAFF.

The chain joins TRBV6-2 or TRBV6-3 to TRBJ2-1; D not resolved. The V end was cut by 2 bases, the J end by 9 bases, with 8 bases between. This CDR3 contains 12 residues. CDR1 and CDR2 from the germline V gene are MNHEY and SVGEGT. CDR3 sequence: CASSYEGVEQFF. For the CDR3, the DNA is TGTGCCAGCAGTTACGAAGGCGTTGAGCAGTTCTTC.

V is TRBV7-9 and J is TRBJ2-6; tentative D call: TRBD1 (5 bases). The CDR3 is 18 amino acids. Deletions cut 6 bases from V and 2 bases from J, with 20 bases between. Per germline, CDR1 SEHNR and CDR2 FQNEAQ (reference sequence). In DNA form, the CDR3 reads TGTGCCAGCAGGCGGACGCGCCAGGGTTCCCCTGGGGCCAACGTCCTGACTTTC. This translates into CASRRTRQGSPGANVLTF.

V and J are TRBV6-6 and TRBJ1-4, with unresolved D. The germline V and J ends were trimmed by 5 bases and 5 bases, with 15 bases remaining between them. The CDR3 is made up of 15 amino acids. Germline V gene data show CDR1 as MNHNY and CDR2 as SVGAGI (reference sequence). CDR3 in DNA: TGTGCCAGCAGTCCGCGACCGCAACTAAATGAAAAACTGTTTTTT. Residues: CASSPRPQLNEKLFF.

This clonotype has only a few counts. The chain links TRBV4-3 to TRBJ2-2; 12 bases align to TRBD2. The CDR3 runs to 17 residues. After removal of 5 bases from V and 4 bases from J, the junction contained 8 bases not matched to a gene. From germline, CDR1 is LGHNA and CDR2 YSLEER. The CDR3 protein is CASSVATSGGFTGELFF. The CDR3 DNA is TGCGCCAGCAGCGTGGCGACTAGCGGGGGCTTCACCGGGGAGCTGTTTTTT.

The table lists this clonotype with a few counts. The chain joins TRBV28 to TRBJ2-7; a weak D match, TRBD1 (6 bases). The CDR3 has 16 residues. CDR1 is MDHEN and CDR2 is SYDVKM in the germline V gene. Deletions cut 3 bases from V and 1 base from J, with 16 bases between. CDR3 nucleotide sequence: TGTGCCAGCAGTTTGGGTGGGGACACGGCTTCCTACGAGCAGTACGTC. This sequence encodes CASSLGGDTASYEQYV.

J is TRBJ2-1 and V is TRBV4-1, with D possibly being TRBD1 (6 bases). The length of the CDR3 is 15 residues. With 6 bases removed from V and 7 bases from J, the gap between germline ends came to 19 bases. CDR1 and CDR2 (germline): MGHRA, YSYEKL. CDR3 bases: TGCGCCAGCAGTCATTCCAGGGGTATTGTGAATGAGCAGTTCTTC. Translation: CASSHSRGIVNEQFF.

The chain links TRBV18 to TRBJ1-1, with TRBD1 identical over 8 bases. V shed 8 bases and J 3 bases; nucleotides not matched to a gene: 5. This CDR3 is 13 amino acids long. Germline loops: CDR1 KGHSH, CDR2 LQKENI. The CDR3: CASRQGRDTEAFF. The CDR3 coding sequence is TGTGCCAGCAGACAGGGGCGTGACACTGAAGCTTTCTTT.

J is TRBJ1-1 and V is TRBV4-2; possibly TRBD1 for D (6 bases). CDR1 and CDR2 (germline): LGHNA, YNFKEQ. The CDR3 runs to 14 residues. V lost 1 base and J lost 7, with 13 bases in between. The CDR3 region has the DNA TGTGCCAGCAGCCAAGGCAGGGGAGGTATTGAAGCTTTCTTT. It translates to CASSQGRGGIEAFF.

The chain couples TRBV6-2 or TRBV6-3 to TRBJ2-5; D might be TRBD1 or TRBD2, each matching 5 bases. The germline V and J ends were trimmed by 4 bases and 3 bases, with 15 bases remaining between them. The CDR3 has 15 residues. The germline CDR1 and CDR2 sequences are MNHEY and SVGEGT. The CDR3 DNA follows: TGTGCCAGCAGTTCCGTCGGGACGTTAGAAGAGACCCAGTACTTC. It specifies CASSSVGTLEETQYF.

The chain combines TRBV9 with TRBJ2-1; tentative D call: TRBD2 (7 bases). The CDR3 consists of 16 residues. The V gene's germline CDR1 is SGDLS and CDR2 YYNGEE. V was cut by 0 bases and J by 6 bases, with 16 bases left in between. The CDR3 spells CASSVDVGGASNEQFF. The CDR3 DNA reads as TGTGCCAGCAGCGTAGATGTGGGGGGGGCATCCAATGAGCAGTTCTTC.

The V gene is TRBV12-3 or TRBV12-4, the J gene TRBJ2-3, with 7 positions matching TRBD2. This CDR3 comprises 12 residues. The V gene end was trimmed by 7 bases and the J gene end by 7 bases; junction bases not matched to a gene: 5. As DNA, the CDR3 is TGTGCCAGCACCTGGGGGGGATATACGCAGTATTTT. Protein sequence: CASTWGGYTQYF.

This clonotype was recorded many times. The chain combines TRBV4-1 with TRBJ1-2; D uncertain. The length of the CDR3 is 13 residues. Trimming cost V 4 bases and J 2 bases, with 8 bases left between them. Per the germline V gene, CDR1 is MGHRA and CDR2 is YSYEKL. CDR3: CASSLTANYGYTF. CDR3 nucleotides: TGCGCCAGCAGCCTAACGGCCAACTATGGCTACACCTTC.

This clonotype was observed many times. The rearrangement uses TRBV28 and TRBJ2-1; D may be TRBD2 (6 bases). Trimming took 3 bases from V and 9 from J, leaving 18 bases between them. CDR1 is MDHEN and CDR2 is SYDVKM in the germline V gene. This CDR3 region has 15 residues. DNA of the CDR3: TGTGCCAGCAGTTTGCCTAGCGTCTCCAGAGGTGAGCAGTTCTTC. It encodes CASSLPSVSRGEQFF.

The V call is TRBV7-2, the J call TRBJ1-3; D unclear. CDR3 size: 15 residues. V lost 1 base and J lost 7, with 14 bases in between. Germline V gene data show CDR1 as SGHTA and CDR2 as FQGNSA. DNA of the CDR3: TGTGCCAGCAGCTTAGTGAGGGCGAGCGAGAACACCATATATTTT. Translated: CASSLVRASENTIYF.

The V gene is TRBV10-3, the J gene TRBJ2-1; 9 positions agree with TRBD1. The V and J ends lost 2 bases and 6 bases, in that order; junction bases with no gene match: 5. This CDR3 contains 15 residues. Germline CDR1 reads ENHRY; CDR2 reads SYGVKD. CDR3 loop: CAISEAGTGINEQFF. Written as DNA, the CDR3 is TGTGCCATCAGTGAGGCGGGGACAGGGATCAATGAGCAGTTCTTC.

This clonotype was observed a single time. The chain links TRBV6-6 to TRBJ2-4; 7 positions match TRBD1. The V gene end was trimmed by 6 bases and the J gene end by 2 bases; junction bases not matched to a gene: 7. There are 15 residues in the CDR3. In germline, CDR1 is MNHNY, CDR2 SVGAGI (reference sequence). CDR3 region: CASRNTGVTKNIQYF. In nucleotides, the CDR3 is TGTGCCAGCAGAAACACAGGGGTAACCAAAAACATTCAGTACTTC.

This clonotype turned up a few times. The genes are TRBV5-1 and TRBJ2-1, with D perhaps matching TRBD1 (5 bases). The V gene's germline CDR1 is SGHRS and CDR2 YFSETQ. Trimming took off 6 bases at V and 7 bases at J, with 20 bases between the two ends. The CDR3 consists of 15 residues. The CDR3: CASKGSFGAGNEQFF. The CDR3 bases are TGCGCCAGCAAGGGGTCTTTTGGGGCTGGGAATGAGCAGTTCTTC. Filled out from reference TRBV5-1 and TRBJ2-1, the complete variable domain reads KAGVTQTPRYLIKTRGQQVTLSCSPISGHRSVSWYQQTPGQGLQFLFEYFSETQRNKGNFPGRFSGRQFSNSRSEMNVSTLELGDSALYLCASKGSFGAGNEQFFGPGTRLTVL.

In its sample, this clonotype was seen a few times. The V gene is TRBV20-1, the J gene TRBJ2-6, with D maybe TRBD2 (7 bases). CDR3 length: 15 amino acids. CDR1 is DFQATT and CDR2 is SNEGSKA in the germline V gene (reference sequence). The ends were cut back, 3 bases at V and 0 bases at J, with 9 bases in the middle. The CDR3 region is CSASRGASGANVLTF. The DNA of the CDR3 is TGCAGTGCTAGTCGGGGGGCCTCTGGGGCCAACGTCCTGACTTTC.

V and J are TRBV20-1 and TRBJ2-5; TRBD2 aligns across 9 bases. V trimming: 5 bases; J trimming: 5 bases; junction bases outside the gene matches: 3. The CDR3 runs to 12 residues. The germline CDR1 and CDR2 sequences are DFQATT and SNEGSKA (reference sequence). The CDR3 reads CSASGLAETQYF. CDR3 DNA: TGCAGTGCTTCGGGACTAGCTGAGACCCAGTACTTC.

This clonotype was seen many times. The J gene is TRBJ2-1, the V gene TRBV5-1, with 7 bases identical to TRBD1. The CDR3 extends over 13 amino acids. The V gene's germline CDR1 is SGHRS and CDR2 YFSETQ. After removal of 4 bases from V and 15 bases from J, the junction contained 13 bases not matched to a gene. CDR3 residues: CASSPDRALLWFF. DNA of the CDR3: TGCGCCAGCAGCCCAGACAGGGCTCTATTATGGTTCTTC.

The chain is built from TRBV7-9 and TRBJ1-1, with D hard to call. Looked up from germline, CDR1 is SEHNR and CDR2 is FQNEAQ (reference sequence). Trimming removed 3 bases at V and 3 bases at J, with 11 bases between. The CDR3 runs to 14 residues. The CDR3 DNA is TGTGCCAGCAGCTTCCTCGGCCGATACACTGAAGCTTTCTTT. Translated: CASSFLGRYTEAFF.

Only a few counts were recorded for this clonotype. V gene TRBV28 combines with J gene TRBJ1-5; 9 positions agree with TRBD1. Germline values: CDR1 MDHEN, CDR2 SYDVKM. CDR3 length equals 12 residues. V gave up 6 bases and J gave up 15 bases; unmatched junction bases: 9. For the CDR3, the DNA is TGTGCCAGCAGATATCCGGGACAGGGTTCGCATTTT. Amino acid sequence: CASRYPGQGSHF.

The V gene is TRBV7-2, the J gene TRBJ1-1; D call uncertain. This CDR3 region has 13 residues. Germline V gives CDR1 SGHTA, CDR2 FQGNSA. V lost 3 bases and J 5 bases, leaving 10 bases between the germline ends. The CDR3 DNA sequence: TGTGCCAGCAGCTTCTCCGGAGAAACTGAAGCTTTCTTT. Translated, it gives CASSFSGETEAFF.

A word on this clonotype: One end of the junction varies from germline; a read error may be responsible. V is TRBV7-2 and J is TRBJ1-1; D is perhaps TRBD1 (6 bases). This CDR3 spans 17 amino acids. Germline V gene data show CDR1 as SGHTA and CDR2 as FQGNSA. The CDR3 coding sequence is TGCGCCAGCAGCCCCAAAAGAGCAGGGGTTATGAACACTGAAGCTTTCTTT. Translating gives CASSPKRAGVMNTEAFF.

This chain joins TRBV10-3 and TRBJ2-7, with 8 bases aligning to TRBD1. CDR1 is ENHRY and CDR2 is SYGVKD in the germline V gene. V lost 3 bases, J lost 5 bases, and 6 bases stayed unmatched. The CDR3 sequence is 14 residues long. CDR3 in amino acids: CAISERDRGNEQYF. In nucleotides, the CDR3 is TGTGCCATCAGTGAAAGAGACAGGGGTAACGAGCAGTACTTC.

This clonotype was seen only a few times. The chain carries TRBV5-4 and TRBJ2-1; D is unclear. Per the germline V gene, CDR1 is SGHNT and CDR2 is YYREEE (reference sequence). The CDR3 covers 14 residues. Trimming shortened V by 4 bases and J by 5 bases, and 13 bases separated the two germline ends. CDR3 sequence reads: CASSTRSADNEQFF. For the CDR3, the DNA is TGTGCCAGCAGCACCAGATCCGCGGACAATGAGCAGTTCTTC.

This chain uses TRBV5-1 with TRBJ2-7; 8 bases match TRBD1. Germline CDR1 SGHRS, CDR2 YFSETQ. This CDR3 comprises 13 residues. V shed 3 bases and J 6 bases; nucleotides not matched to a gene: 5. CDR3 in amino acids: CASSSGQGTEQYF. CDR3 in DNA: TGCGCCAGCAGCTCCGGACAGGGTACCGAGCAGTACTTC.

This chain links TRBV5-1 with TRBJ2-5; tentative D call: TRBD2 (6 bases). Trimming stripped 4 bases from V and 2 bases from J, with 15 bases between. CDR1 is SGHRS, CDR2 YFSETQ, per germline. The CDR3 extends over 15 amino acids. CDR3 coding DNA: TGCGCCAGCAGCCGGCGGGACGAAGAACAAGAGACCCAGTACTTC. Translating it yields CASSRRDEEQETQYF.

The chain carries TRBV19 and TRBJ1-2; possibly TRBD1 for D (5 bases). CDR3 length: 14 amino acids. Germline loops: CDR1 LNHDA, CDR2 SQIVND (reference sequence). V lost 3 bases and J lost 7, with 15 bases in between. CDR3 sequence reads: CASSMQSGSGGYTF. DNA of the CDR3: TGTGCCAGTAGTATGCAGTCAGGGAGTGGTGGCTACACCTTC.

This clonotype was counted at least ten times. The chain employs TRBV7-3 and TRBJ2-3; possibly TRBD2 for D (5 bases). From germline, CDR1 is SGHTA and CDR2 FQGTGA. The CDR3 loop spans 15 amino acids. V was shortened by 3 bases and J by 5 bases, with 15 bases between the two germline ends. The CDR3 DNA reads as TGTGCCAGCAGCTTGGCTGGAGCGGCAATAGATACGCAGTATTTT. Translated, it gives CASSLAGAAIDTQYF.

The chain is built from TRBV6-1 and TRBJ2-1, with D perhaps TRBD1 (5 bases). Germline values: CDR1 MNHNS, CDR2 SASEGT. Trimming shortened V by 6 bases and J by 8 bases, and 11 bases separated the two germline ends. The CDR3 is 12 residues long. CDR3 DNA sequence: TGTGCCAGCAGCGCCCAGGGCCATGAGCAGTTCTTC. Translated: CASSAQGHEQFF.